This T cell receptor beta chain was recovered during a study of T cells in Graves' hyperthyroidism and ophthalmopathy. Findings and limits, study-wide: Most thyroid clonotypes that were expanded above 0.001 also turned up in blood.

RNA transcripts gave rise to amplified TCR beta CDR3 regions. RT-PCR in the first round (using the HTBI primer set) targeted the TCR CDR3. TCRdb fed the multiplex PCR reads into MiXCR, producing one record per CDR3 protein. The repertoire holds some 380,000 distinct CDR3 sequences, with roughly 14% as singletons. This clonotype came up many times. The antigen remains unidentified. The germline V and J ends were trimmed by 3 bases and 5 bases, with 8 bases remaining between them. The CDR3 consists of 12 residues. Germline V gene data show CDR1 as DFQATT and CDR2 as SNEGSKA (reference sequence). This chain connects TRBV20-1 to TRBJ1-5; tentative D call: TRBD1 (6 bases). The sequencing sample was made of blood. The TCR was taken from a man younger than 40 with Graves' hyperthyroidism that later progressed to Graves' ophthalmopathy. The CDR3 bases are TGCAGTGCTAGGGACAGAGATCAGCCCCAGCATTTT. It codes for CSARDRDQPQHF.